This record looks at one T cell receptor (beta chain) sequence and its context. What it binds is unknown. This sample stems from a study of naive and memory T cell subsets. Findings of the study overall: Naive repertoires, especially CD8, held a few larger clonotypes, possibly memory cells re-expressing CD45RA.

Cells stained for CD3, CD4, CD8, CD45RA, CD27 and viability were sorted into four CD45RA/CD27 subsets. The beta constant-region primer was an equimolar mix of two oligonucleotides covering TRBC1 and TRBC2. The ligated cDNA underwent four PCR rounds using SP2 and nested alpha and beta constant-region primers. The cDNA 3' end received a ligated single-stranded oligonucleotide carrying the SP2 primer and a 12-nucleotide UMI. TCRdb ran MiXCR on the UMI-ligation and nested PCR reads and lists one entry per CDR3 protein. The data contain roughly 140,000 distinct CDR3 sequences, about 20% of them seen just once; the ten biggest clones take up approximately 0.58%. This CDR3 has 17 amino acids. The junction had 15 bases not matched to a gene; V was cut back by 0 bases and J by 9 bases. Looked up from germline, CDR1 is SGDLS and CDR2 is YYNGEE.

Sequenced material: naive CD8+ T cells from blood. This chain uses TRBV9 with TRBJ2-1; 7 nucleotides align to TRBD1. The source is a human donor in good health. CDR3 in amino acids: CASSVDSRQGAVGEQFF. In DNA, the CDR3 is TGTGCCAGCAGCGTAGACTCCCGACAGGGAGCCGTGGGTGAGCAGTTCTTC.